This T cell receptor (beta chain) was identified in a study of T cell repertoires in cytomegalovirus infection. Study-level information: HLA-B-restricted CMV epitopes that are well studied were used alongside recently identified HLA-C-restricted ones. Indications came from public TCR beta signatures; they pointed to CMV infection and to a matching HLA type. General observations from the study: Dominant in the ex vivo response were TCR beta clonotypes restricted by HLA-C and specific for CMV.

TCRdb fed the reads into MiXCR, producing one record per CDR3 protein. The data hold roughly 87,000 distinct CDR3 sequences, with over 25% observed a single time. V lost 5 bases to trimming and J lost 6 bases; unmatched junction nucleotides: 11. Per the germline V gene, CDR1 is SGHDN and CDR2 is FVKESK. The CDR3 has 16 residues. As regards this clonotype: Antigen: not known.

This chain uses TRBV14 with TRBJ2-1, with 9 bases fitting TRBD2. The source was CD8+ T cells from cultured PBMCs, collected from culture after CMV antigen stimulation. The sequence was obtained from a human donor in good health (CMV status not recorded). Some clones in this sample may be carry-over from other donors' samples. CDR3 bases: TGTGCCAGCAGCTACCCGGGGCAGCGGGGGGTCAATGAGCAGTTCTTC. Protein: CASSYPGQRGVNEQFF.